The clone carrying this T cell receptor (beta chain) was observed at least ten times. Its antigen is unknown. Time point reported: longitudinal time-point 1 (baseline). From 2 million PBMCs stored at -80 C, the unsorted libraries were generated. 5'RACE with 10-nucleotide random UMIs produced the cDNA. Via MiXCR, TCRdb re-called the 5' RACE reads, giving one row per CDR3 protein. The sample includes 64,000 or so distinct CDR3 sequences, 10% of them seen just once. The record originates from a study of neurological immune-mediated disorders. Study-level findings and limits: None of the CDR3 amino acid sequences of expanded clones recurred across subjects, suggesting private repertoires in all groups. HTLV-1-associated myelopathy had the most TCR clonal expansion, whereas multiple sclerosis had the least (lower than in healthy controls).

The CDR3 has 14 residues. V was cut by 2 bases and J by 2 bases, with 13 bases left in between. CDR1 SQVTM and CDR2 ANQGSEA come from the germline V gene. Sequenced sample: PBMCs. The TCR comes from a man aged 25-45 years in good health. The chain links TRBV29-1 to TRBJ2-7, with TRBD2 as a possible D gene (6 bases). The DNA for the CDR3 is TGCAGCGTTGAACTAGCGACGGCAACCTACGAGCAGTACTTC. Translation: CSVELATATYEQYF.